This T cell receptor beta chain comes out of a study of blood T cell repertoires in COVID-19. Study-level information: Sites across the United States, Italy and Spain contributed samples from acute and convalescent COVID-19. PBMCs, B-cell-depleted T cells, or T cells were the source of the cDNA or gDNA that made up the material.

The CDR3 contains 15 residues. The germline CDR1 and CDR2 sequences are SGHTA and FQGNSA. V shed 5 bases and J shed 0 bases, with 11 bases lying between them. In the original analysis: For nucleated cells, counts were estimated from reference gene primer amplification. Here immunoSEQ multiplex PCR was the method, and the copy in TCRdb shows in-frame clones only, minus some. V, J and clone size derive from that table, while D and trimming were established from the DNA sequence. The sample holds over 150,000 clones, 75% to 80% seen once. The gene calls are TRBV7-2 and TRBJ1-5, with no clear D. The specimen was peripheral blood. This TCR derives from a woman in her 70s with acute or convalescent COVID-19. For the CDR3, the DNA is TGTGCCAGCAGCCCGATTGGGCTTAGCAATCAGCCCCAGCATTTT. It specifies CASSPIGLSNQPQHF.